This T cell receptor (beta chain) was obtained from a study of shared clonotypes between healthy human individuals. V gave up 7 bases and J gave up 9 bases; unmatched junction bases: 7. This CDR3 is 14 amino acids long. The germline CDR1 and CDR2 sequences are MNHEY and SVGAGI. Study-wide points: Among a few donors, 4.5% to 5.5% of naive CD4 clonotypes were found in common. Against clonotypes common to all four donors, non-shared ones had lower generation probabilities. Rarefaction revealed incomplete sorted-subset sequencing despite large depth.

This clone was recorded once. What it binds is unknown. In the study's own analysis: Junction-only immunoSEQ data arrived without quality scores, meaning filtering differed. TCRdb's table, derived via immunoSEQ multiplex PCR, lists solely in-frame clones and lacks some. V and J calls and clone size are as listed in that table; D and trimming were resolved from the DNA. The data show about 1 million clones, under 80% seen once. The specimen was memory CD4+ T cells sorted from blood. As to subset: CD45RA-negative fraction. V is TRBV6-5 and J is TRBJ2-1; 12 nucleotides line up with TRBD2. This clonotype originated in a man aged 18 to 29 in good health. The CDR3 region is CASNRLAGEGEQFF. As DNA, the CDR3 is TGTGCCAGCAACCGACTAGCGGGAGAGGGTGAGCAGTTCTTC.